Listed below are T cell receptor beta chains from one sample, sequenced in a study of metastatic and nonmetastatic thyroid tumors. Using MiXCR, TCRdb reanalyzed the PCR reads. The data hold 22,000 or so clones, with 20% to 25% observed a single time. The sample taken for sequencing was tumor tissue. These receptors came from a female donor with papillary thyroid cancer or a benign thyroid nodule (not recorded which). Some clones in this sample may be carry-over from other donors' samples. Each CDR3 is given with its conserved first and last residue. The order of the fields is J gene, clone size, V gene, D gene, CDR3 protein, CDR3 DNA. D genes are given only for firm matches. The size field is filled for only some rows; it gives once, few, many or a size class.

>TRBJ2-3|-|TRBV5-8|TRBD1
CASRTGRGTDTQYF
TGTGCCAGCAGGACAGGGAGAGGCACAGATACGCAGTATTTT
>TRBJ1-6|few|TRBV20-1|TRBD1
CSARAPMTGHNSPLHF
TGCAGTGCTAGAGCTCCCATGACAGGGCATAATTCACCCCTCCACTTT
>TRBJ2-2|many|TRBV19|-
CASLPDLLGTGELFF
TGTGCCAGTCTGCCTGACCTACTAGGAACCGGGGAGCTGTTTTTT
>TRBJ2-1|many|TRBV12-3/TRBV12-4|-
CASRRQAGEQFF
TGTGCCAGCAGAAGACAGGCAGGGGAGCAGTTCTTC
>TRBJ2-2|medium-sized|TRBV6-2/TRBV6-3|-
CASTRQWGSGELFF
TGTGCCAGCACCCGACAATGGGGGAGTGGGGAGCTGTTTTTT
>TRBJ1-2|medium-sized|TRBV5-6|TRBD1
CASSTPGQDYGYTF
TGTGCCAGCAGCACCCCGGGACAGGACTATGGCTACACCTTC
>TRBJ1-1|-|TRBV20-1|TRBD1
CSAQLAQGATEAFF
TGCAGTGCTCAACTCGCACAGGGGGCCACTGAAGCTTTCTTT
>TRBJ2-2|-|TRBV3-1|-
CASSQLSSTGELFF
TGTGCCAGCAGCCAATTGTCCAGCACCGGTGAGCTGTTTTTT
>TRBJ1-5|few|TRBV6-1|-
CASILEGSGNQPQHF
TGTGCCAGCATCCTCGAAGGGTCGGGCAATCAGCCCCAGCATTTT
>TRBJ2-7|medium-sized|TRBV4-1|TRBD1
CASSQERTGEVYEQYF
TGCGCCAGCAGCCAAGAGAGGACAGGGGAAGTCTACGAGCAGTACTTC
>TRBJ2-1|many|TRBV18|-
CASSPRPGWGEYNEQFF
TGTGCCAGCTCACCCCGCCCGGGGTGGGGCGAATACAATGAGCAGTTCTTC
>TRBJ2-1|few|TRBV5-1|TRBD2
CASSVTSGSRVEQFF
TGCGCCAGCAGCGTGACTAGCGGGAGTAGGGTTGAGCAGTTCTTC
>TRBJ2-7|medium-sized|TRBV3-1|TRBD2
CASSQARTSGPQYF
TGTGCCAGCAGCCAAGCTCGGACTAGCGGGCCGCAGTACTTC
>TRBJ2-3|-|TRBV28|-
CASSLWDSTDTQYF
TGTGCCAGCAGTTTATGGGACAGCACAGATACGCAGTATTTT
>TRBJ2-2|-|TRBV9|TRBD2
CASSVGTRDGGELFF
TGTGCCAGCAGCGTTGGGACTAGGGATGGCGGGGAGCTGTTTTTT
>TRBJ2-6|-|TRBV6-1|-
CAARSGRGPRSGANVLTF
TGTGCCGCCCGGTCTGGCAGGGGCCCCCGCTCTGGGGCCAACGTCCTGACTTTC
>TRBJ2-7|-|TRBV20-1|TRBD2
CSGKAGGGNEQYF
TGCAGCGGAAAGGCGGGAGGAGGGAACGAGCAGTACTTC
>TRBJ2-1|-|TRBV20-1|-
CSAGNNEQFF
TGCAGTGCCGGGAACAATGAGCAGTTCTTC
>TRBJ2-4|many|TRBV5-6|TRBD1
CASSVLQGGLAKNIQYF
TGTGCCAGCAGCGTGCTTCAAGGGGGCTTAGCCAAAAACATTCAGTACTTC
>TRBJ2-7|many|TRBV19|-
CASSGQPHSEQYF
TGTGCCAGTAGTGGACAACCGCACTCCGAGCAGTACTTC
>TRBJ1-1|-|TRBV4-3|-
CASSQDLGMENTEAFF
TGCGCCAGCAGCCAAGATCTAGGGATGGAGAACACTGAAGCTTTCTTT
>TRBJ2-3|many|TRBV24-1|TRBD2
CATSDPTSGSTDTQYF
TGTGCCACCAGTGACCCCACTAGCGGAAGCACAGATACGCAGTATTTT
>TRBJ2-7|-|TRBV5-5|-
CASSPDVQQYF
TGTGCCAGCAGTCCCGACGTACAGCAGTACTTC
>TRBJ1-2|many|TRBV7-9|-
CASSLGDARYGYTF
TGTGCCAGCAGCTTGGGGGACGCGAGGTATGGCTACACCTTC
>TRBJ2-7|many|TRBV6-2/TRBV6-3|TRBD2
CASKVAGVSSYEQYF
TGTGCCAGCAAGGTTGCGGGAGTTAGCTCCTACGAGCAGTACTTC
>TRBJ1-6|-|TRBV20-1|-
CSAEPIRLTYNSPLHF
TGCAGTGCTGAACCCATTCGACTGACCTATAATTCACCCCTCCACTTT
>TRBJ2-3|many|TRBV29-1|-
CSVGGQRGRGSTDTQYF
TGCAGCGTTGGAGGACAGCGGGGTCGTGGTAGCACAGATACGCAGTATTTT
>TRBJ2-1|few|TRBV6-4|TRBD2
CASSRLAGSGNEQFF
TGTGCCAGCAGCCGACTAGCGGGAAGCGGGAATGAGCAGTTCTTC
>TRBJ2-5|-|TRBV19|-
CASIGPFRGTQYF
TGTGCCAGTATTGGACCTTTCCGGGGGACCCAGTACTTC
>TRBJ2-2|many|TRBV15|-
CATSTLDPNTGELFF
TGTGCCACCAGCACCCTAGACCCGAACACCGGGGAGCTGTTTTTT
>TRBJ1-2|-|TRBV27|TRBD1
CASSGRDRGYHGYTF
TGTGCCAGCAGTGGCCGGGACAGGGGTTATCATGGCTACACCTTC
>TRBJ2-5|medium-sized|TRBV27|TRBD1
CASSLNPTGGYQETQYF
TGTGCCAGCAGTTTAAATCCGACAGGGGGGTACCAAGAGACCCAGTACTTC
>TRBJ2-2|-|TRBV5-8|-
CASSSSGWGRELFF
TGTGCCAGCAGCAGCTCCGGGTGGGGACGGGAGCTGTTTTTT
>TRBJ1-6|medium-sized|TRBV20-1|TRBD1
CSARREGAMNSPLHF
TGCAGTGCTAGAAGGGAGGGGGCTATGAATTCACCCCTCCACTTT
>TRBJ2-6|many|TRBV28|TRBD1
CASSLVGLGGAGGANVLTF
TGTGCCAGCAGTTTAGTAGGGTTAGGGGGCGCGGGTGGGGCCAACGTCCTGACTTTC
>TRBJ1-1|-|TRBV11-2|-
CASSSLLVGMNTEAFF
TGTGCCAGCAGCTCCCTCCTGGTGGGGATGAACACTGAAGCTTTCTTT
>TRBJ1-5|many|TRBV6-6|-
CASSYSPNSNQPQHF
TGTGCCAGCAGTTACTCTCCGAATAGCAATCAGCCCCAGCATTTT
>TRBJ2-3|-|TRBV20-1|-
CSADQGSTDTQYF
TGCAGTGCCGATCAAGGGAGCACAGATACGCAGTATTTT
>TRBJ2-3|many|TRBV24-1|TRBD2
CATSDLSGDTDTQYF
TGTGCCACCAGTGATTTGAGCGGGGACACAGATACGCAGTATTTT
>TRBJ2-7|few|TRBV20-1|TRBD1
CSARQSNRDRGGDSYEQYF
TGCAGTGCTAGACAGTCAAACCGGGACAGGGGTGGGGACTCCTACGAGCAGTACTTC
>TRBJ2-3|many|TRBV27|-
CATAGTHTDTQYF
TGTGCCACCGCTGGGACTCACACAGATACGCAGTATTTT